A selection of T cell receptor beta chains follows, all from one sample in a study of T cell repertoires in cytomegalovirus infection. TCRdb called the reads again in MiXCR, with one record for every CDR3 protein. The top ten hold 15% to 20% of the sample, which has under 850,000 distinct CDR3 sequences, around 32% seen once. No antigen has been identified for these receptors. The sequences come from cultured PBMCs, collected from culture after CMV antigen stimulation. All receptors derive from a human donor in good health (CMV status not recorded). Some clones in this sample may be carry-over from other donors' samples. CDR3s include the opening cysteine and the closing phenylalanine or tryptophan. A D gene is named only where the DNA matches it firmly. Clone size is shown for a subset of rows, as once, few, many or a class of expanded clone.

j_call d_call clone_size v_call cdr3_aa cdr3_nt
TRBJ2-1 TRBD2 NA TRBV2 CASSALAGGGNEQFF TGTGCCAGCAGTGCCCTAGCGGGAGGGGGCAATGAGCAGTTCTTC
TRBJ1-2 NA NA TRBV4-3 CASSQDRGGAGNYGYTF TGCGCCAGCAGCCAAGATCGCGGGGGCGCGGGTAACTATGGCTACACCTTC
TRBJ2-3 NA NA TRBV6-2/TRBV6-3 CASSPRGDRVSTDTQYF TGTGCCAGCAGCCCGCGGGGAGACCGAGTCAGCACAGATACGCAGTATTTT
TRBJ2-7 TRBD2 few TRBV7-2 CASSLDTSGSYEQYF TGTGCCAGCAGCTTAGATACTAGCGGGTCCTACGAGCAGTACTTC
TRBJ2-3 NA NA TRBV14 CASSQDVWTDTQYF TGTGCCAGCAGCCAAGATGTCTGGACAGATACGCAGTATTTT
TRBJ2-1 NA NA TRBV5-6 CASSVWTVPSEQFF TGTGCCAGCAGCGTGTGGACTGTCCCAAGTGAGCAGTTCTTC
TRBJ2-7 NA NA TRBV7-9 CASSPKGFLSYEQYF TGTGCCAGCAGCCCAAAAGGGTTCCTCTCCTACGAGCAGTACTTC
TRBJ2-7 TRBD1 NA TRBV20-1 CSARPPGQDYEQYF TGCAGTGCTAGACCCCCCGGACAGGACTACGAGCAGTACTTC
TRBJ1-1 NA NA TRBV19 CASSIWVRNTEAFF TGTGCCAGTAGTATTTGGGTAAGGAACACTGAAGCTTTCTTT
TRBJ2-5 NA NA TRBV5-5 CASSPSAARAQETQYF TGTGCCAGCAGCCCGTCGGCGGCCAGGGCACAAGAGACCCAGTACTTC
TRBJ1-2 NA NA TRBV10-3 CAIISAGFIHGYTF TGTGCCATCATAAGCGCAGGGTTTATCCATGGCTACACCTTC